The source of this T cell receptor beta chain is a study of T cells in localized non-small cell lung cancer. V lost 5 bases, J lost 9 bases, and 21 bases stayed unmatched. CDR1 is SEHNR, CDR2 FQNEAQ, per germline (reference sequence). The CDR3 contains 18 residues. Profiling relied on immunoSEQ multiplex PCR, and the TCRdb table lists in-frame clones only, not all of them. Among about 53,000 clones listed, approximately 88% were seen once. Comments on this clone: Its cognate antigen is unknown.

Study-wide results and caveats: Across samples, adjacent lung featured a median around 55 of the top 100 tumor clones. Uninvolved neighboring lung showed the greatest T cell clonality, exceeding tumor. Only one tumor region went through sequencing, so heterogeneity may still be there.

This specimen consisted of peripheral blood mononuclear cells, obtained before any cancer treatment. J is TRBJ1-3 and V is TRBV7-9, with TRBD1 matching 8 bases. The source of this sequence is a man aged 40 to 69 with stage III lung adenocarcinoma. Here the CDR3 DNA reads TGTGCCAGCAGCCATCGGTCGGGACAGGAGCGTAGGAAGGGCACCATATATTTT. Protein product: CASSHRSGQERRKGTIYF.